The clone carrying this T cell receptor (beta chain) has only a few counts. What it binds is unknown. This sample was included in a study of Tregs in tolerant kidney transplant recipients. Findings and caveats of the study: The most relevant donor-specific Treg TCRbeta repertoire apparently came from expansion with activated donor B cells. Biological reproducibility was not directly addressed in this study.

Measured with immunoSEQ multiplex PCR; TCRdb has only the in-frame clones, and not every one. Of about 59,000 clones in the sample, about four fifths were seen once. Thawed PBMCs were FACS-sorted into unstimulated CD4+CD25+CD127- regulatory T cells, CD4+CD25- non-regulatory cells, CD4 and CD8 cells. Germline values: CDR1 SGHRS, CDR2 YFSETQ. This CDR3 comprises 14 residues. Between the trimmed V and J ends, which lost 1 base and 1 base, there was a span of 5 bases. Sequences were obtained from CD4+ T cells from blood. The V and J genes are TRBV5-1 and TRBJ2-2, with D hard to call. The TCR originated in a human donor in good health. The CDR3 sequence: CASSLSRNTGELFF. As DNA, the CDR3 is TGCGCCAGCAGCTTGTCTAGGAACACCGGGGAGCTGTTTTTT.